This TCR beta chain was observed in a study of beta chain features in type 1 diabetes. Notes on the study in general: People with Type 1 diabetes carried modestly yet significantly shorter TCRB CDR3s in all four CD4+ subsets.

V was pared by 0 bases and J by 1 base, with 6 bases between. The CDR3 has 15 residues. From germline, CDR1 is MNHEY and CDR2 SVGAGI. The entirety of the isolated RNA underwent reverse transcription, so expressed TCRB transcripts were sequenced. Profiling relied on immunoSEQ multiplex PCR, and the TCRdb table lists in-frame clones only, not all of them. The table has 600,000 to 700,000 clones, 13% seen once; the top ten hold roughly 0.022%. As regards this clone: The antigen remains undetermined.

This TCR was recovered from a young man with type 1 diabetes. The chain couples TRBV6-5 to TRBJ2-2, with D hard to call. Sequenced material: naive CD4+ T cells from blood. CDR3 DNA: TGTGCCAGCAGTTACTCGTACAGGAACACCGGGGAGCTGTTTTTT. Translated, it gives CASSYSYRNTGELFF.